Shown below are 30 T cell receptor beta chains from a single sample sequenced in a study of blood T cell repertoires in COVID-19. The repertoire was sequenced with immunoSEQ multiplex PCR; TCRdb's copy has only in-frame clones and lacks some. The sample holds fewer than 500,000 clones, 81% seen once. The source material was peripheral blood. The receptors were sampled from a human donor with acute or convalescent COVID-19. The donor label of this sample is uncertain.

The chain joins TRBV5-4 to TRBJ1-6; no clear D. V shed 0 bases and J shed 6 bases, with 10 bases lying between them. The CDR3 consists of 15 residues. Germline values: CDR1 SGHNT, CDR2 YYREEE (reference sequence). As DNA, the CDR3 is TGTGCCAGCAGCTTGGGCTCGTGGAGTAATTCACCCCTCCACTTT. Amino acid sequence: CASSLGSWSNSPLHF.

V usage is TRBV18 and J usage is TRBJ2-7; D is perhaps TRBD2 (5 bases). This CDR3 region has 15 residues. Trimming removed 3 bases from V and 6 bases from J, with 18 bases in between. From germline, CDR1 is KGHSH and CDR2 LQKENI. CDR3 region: CASSPSASPFSEQYF. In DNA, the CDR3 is TGTGCCAGCTCACCTAGCGCTTCACCGTTCAGCGAGCAGTACTTC.

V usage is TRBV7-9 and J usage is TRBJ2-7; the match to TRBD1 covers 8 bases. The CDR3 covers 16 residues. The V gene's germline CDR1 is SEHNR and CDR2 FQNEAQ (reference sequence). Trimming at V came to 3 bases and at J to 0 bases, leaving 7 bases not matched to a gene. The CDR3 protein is CASSFPGQANSYEQYF. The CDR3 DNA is TGTGCCAGCAGCTTTCCGGGACAGGCGAACTCCTACGAGCAGTACTTC.

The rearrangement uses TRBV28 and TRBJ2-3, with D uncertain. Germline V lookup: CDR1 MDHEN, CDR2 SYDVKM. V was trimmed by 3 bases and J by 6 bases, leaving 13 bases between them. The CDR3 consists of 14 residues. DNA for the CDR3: TGTGCCAGCAGTTTTAGCCACCTCGCGGATACGCAGTATTTT. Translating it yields CASSFSHLADTQYF.

The CDR3: CAWGGSSGNTIYF. In DNA, the CDR3 is TGTGCCTGGGGCGGGAGCTCTGGAAACACCATATATTTT. The chain uses TRBV30 and TRBJ1-3; D is unresolved. Germline assignment: CDR1 GTSNPN and CDR2 SVGIG (reference sequence). The V and J ends lost 5 bases and 0 bases respectively, with 8 bases between them. The length of the CDR3 is 13 residues.

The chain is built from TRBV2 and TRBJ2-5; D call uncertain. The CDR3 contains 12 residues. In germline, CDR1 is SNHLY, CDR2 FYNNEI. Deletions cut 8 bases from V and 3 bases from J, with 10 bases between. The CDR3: CASLGKKETQYF. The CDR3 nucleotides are TGTGCCAGCCTAGGAAAAAAAGAGACCCAGTACTTC.

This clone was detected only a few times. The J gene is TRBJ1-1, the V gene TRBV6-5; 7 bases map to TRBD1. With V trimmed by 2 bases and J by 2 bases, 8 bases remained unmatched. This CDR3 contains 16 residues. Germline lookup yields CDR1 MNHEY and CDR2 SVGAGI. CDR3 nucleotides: TGTGCCAGCAGTTACCGAACCGGGACAGTAAACACTGAAGCTTTCTTT. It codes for CASSYRTGTVNTEAFF.

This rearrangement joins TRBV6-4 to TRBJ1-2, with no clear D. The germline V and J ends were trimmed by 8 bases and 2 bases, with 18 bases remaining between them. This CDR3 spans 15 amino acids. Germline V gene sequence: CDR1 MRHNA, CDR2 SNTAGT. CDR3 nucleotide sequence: TGTGCCAGCGCGTCTGAGGAGGGAGCGAACTATGGCTACACCTTC. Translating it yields CASASEEGANYGYTF.

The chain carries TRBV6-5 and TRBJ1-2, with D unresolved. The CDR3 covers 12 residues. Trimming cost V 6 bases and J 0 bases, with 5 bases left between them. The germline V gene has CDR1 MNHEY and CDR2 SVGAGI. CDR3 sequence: CASREANYGYTF. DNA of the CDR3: TGTGCCAGCAGGGAGGCTAACTATGGCTACACCTTC.

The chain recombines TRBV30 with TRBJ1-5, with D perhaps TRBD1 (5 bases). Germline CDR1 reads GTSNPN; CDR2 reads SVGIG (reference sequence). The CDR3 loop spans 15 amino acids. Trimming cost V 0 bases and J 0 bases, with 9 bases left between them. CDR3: CAWSVGGYSNQPQHF. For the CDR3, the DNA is TGTGCCTGGAGTGTGGGGGGGTATAGCAATCAGCCCCAGCATTTT.

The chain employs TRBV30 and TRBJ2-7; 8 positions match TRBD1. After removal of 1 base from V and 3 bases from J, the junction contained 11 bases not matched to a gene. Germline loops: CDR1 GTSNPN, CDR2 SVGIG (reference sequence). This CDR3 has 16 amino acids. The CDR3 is CAWSAQGQDRGYEQYF. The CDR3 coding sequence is TGTGCCTGGAGTGCACAGGGACAGGATAGAGGCTACGAGCAGTACTTC.

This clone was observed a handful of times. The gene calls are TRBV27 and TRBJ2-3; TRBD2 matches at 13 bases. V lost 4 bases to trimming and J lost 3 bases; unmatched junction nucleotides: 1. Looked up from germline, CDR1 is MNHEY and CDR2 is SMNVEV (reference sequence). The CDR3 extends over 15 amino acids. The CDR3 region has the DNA TGTGCCAGCAGTTGGGGACTAGCGGGAACAGATACGCAGTATTTT. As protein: CASSWGLAGTDTQYF.

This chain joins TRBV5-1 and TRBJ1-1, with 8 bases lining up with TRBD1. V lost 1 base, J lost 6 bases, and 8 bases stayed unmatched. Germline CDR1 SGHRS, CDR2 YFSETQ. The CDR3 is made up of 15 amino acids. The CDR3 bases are TGCGCCAGCAGCTTGATCGGACAGGGTCGGGCTGAAGCTTTCTTT. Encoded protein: CASSLIGQGRAEAFF.

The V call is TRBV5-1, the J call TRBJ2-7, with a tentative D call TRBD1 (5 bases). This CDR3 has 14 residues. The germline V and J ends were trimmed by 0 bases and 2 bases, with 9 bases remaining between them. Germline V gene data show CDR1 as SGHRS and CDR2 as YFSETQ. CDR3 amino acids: CASSLGLGPYEQYF. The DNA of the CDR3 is TGCGCCAGCAGCTTGGGTTTGGGGCCCTACGAGCAGTACTTC.

CDR3 loop: CASSLRTGMNTEAFF. The CDR3 DNA sequence: TGCGCCAGCAGCCTGCGGACGGGAATGAACACTGAAGCTTTCTTT. The rearrangement uses TRBV5-1 and TRBJ1-1; D remains unclear. Trimming cost V 4 bases and J 0 bases, with 13 bases left between them. Germline V lookup: CDR1 SGHRS, CDR2 YFSETQ. The CDR3 is 15 amino acids.

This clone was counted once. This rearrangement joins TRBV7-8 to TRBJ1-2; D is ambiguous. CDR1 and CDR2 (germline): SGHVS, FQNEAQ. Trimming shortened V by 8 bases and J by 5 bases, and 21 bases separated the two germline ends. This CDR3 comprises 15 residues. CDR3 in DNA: TGTGCCAGCTGCTCTGCGGAGGTCTTCCCTTATGGCTACACCTTC. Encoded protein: CASCSAEVFPYGYTF. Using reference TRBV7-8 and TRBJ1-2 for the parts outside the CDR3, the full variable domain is GAGVSQSPRYKVAKRGQDVALRCDPISGHVSLFWYQQALGQGPEFLTYFQNEAQLDKSGLPSDRFFAERPEGSVSTLKIQRTQQEDSAVYLCASCSAEVFPYGYTFGSGTRLTVV.

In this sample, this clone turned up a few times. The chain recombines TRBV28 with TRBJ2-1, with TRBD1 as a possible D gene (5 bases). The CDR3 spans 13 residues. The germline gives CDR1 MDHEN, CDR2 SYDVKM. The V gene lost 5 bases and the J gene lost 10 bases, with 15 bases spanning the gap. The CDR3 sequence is CASSPDWGPEQFF. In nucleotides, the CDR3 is TGTGCCAGCAGTCCCGATTGGGGCCCGGAGCAGTTCTTC.

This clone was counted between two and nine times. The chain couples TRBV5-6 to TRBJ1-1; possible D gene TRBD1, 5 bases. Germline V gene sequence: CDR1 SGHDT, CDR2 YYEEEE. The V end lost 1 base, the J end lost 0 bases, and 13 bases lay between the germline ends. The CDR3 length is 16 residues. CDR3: CASSLLEGRVNTEAFF. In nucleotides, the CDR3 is TGTGCCAGCAGCTTGTTGGAGGGGCGGGTGAACACTGAAGCTTTCTTT.

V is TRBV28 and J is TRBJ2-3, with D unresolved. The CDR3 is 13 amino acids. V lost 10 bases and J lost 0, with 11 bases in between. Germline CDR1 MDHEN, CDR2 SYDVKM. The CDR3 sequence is CATKILSTDTQYF. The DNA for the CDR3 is TGTGCCACCAAAATACTAAGCACAGATACGCAGTATTTT.

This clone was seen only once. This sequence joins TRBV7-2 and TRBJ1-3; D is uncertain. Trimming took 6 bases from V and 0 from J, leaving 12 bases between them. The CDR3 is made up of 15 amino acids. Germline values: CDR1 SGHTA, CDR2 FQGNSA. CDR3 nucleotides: TGTGCCAGCAGTCTATTCGGACTCTCTGGAAACACCATATATTTT. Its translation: CASSLFGLSGNTIYF.

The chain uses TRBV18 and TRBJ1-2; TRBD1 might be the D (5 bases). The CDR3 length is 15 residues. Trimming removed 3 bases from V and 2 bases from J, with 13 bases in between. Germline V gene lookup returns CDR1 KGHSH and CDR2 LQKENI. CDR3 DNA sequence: TGTGCCAGCTCACCGTTTGGGGCCGAGAACTATGGCTACACCTTC. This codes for CASSPFGAENYGYTF.

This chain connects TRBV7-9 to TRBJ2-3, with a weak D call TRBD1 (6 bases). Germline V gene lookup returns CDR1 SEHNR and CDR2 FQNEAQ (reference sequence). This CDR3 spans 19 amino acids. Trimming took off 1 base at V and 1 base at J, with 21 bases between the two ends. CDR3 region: CASSLVPGDGTVGTDTQYF. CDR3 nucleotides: TGTGCCAGCAGCTTAGTTCCAGGGGATGGTACAGTTGGCACAGATACGCAGTATTTT. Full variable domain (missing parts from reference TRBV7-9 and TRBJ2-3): DTGVSQNPRHKITKRGQNVTFRCDPISEHNRLYWYRQTLGQGPEFLTYFQNEAQLEKSRLLSDRFSAERPKGSFSTLEIQRTEQGDSAMYLCASSLVPGDGTVGTDTQYFGPGTRLTVL.

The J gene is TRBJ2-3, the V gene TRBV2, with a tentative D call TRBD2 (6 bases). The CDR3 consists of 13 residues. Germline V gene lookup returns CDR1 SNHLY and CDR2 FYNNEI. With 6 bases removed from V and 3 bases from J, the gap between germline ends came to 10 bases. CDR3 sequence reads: CASRRDRTDTQYF. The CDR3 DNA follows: TGTGCCAGCAGGCGGGATCGGACAGATACGCAGTATTTT.

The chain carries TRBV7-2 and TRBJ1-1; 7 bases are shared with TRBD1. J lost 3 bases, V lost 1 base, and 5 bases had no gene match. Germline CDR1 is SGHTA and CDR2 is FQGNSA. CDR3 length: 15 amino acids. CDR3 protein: CASSLGLQGYTEAFF. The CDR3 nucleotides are TGTGCCAGCAGCTTAGGTTTACAGGGGTACACTGAAGCTTTCTTT. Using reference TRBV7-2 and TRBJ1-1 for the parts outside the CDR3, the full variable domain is GAGVSQSPSNKVTEKGKDVELRCDPISGHTALYWYRQSLGQGLEFLIYFQGNSAPDKSGLPSDRFSAERTGGSVSTLTIQRTQQEDSAVYLCASSLGLQGYTEAFFGQGTRLTVV.

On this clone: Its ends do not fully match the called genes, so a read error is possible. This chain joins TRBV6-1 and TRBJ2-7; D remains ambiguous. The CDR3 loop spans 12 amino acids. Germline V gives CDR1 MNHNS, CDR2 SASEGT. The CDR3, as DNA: TGTGCCAGCAGTGATTTGGGCAGATGGGCTTCCTTC. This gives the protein CASSDLGRWASF.

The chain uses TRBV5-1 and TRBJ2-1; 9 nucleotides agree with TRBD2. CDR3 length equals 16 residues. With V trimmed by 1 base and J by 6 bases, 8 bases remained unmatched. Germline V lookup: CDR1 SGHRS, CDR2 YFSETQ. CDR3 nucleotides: TGCGCCAGCAGCTTGAGGGCGGGGGGGCCTTCCAATGAGCAGTTCTTC. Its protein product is CASSLRAGGPSNEQFF.

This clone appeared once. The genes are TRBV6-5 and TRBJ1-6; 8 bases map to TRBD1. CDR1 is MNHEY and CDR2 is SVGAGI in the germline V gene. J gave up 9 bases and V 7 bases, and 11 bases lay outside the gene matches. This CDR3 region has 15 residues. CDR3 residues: CASKTLWTGISPLHF. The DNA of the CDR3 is TGTGCCAGCAAAACGCTCTGGACAGGGATTTCACCCCTCCACTTT.

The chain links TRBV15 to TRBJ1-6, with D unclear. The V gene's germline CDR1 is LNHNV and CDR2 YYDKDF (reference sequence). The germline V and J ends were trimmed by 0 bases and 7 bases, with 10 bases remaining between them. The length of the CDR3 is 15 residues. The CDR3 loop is CATSRDGTENSPLHF. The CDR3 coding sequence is TGTGCCACCAGCAGAGATGGTACAGAGAATTCACCCCTCCACTTT.

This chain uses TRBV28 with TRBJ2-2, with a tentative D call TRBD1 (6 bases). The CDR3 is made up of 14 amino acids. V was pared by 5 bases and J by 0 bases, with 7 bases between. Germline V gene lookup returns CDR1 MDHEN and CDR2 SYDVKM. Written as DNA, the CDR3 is TGTGCCAGCAGTGACAGGACGAACACCGGGGAGCTGTTTTTT. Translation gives CASSDRTNTGELFF.

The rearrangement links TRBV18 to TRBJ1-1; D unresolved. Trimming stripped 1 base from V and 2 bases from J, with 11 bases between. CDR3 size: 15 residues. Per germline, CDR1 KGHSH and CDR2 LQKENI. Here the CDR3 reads CASSPLIVGNTEAFF. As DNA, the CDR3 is TGTGCCAGCTCACCACTCATAGTTGGTAACACTGAAGCTTTCTTT.